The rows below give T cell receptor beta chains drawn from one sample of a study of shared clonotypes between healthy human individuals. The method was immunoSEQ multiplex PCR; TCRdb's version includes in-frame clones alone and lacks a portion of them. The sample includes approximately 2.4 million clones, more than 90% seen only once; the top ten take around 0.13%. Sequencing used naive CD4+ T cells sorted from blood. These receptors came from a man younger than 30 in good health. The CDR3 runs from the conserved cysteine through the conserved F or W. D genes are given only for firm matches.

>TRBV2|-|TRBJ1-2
CASSEAESGDYGYTF
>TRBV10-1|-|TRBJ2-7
CASSESGSLEQYF
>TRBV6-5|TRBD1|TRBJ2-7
CASSPRDRGSYEQYF
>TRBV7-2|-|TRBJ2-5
CASSKSVQETQYF
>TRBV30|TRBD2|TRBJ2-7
CAWGEVGLVPSEQYF
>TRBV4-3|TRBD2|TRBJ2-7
CASSQDPGLAGVGEQYF
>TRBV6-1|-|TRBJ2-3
CASSRSGGTDTQYF
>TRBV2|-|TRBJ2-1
CASYREPYNEQFF
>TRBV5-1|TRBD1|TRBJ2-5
CASSSGQGAGETQYF
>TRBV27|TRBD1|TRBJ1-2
CASSPRQGARGYTF
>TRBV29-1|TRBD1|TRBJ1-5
CSVGDRGGNQPQHF
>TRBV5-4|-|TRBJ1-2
CASSSDSNYGYTF
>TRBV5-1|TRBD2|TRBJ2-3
CASSLATSGSGTDTQYF
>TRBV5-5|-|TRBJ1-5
CASSLEGGQPQHF
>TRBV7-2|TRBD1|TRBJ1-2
CASSSILGTGNGYTF
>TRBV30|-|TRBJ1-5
CAWRAGSNQPQHF
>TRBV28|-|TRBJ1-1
CASSLAGVTPEAFF
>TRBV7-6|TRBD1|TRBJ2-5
CASSKQGAVEETQYF
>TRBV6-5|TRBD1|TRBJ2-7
CASSYSLGQSYEQYF
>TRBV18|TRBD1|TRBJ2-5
CASSPIGTGRETQYF
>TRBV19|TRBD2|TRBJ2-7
CASSTQGLAGSYEQYF
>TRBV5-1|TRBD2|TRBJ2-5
CASSLNGRALSVETQYF
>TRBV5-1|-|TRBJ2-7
CASSPDLYEQYF
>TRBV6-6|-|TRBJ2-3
CASSFTGASRTQYF
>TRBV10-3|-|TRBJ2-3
CAIKIGGPTDTQYF
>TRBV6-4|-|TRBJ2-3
CASSDSAGRPDTQYF
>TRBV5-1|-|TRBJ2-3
CASSLALVTDTQYF
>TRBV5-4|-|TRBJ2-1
CASSLDPRSYNEQFF
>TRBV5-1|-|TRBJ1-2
CASRSFGGNDYGYTF
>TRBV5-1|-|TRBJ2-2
CASSLSTSGGELFF
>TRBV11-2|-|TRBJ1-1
CASSSTPVGGTGNTEAFF
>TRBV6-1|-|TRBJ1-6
CASREGSYNSPLHF
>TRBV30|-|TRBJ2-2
CAWSLARPGGELFF
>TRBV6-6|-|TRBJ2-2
CASSARGAHGELFF
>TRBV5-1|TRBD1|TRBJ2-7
CASSRDRAYEQYF
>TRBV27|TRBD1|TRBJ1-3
CASSPGGSGNTIYF
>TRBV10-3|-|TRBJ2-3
CAISESFGAGNTDTQYF
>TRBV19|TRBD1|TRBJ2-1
CASATGVRSNEQFF
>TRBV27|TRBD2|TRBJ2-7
CASSLRLAGDPYEQYF
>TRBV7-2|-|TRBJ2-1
CASSLMKAYNEQFF
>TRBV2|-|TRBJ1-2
CASSMNSPSRYGYTF
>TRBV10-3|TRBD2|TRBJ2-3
CAISDRTSGRDTDTQYF
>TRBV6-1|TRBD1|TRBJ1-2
CASTPGTGIGYTF
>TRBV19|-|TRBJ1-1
CASSISGQNTEAFF
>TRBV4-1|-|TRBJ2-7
CASSQDVLYEQYF
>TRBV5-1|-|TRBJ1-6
CASSLGGGNSPLHF
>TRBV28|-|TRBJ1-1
CASNDVNTEAFF
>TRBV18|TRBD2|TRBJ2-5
CASSPTSGSRETQYF
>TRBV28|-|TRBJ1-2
CASTSYGNYGYTF
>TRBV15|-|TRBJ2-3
CATSRNRGSTDTQYF
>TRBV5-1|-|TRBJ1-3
CASSLVGERYGNTIYF
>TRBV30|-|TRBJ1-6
CAFRREHNSPLHF